These T cell receptor beta chains were read from a single sample in a study of CD8+ T cells in alopecia areata. Generated by immunoSEQ multiplex PCR, the TCRdb table keeps only in-frame clones and is missing some. The sample lists hundreds of thousands of clones; roughly two thirds were seen once. The sequencing here drew on CD4+ T cells sorted from blood, taken at week 0. These receptors originate from a human donor with alopecia areata. Each CDR3 is given with its conserved first and last residue. The D gene is left open where the match is weak. Some rows mark clone size as missing; the rest say once, few, many or name a class of expanded clone.

D	size	J	V	DNA	CDR3
NA	many	TRBJ2-1	TRBV7-3	TGTGCCAGCAGCTTAAGTGATTTTCCTAGTGAGCAGTTCTTC	CASSLSDFPSEQFF
NA	NA	TRBJ2-1	TRBV6-4	TGTGCCAGCAGTGACTCGACAGGCAGTGAGCAGTTCTTC	CASSDSTGSEQFF
NA	NA	TRBJ2-2	TRBV30	TGTGCCTGGAGTCGAGAGAACACGAACACCGGGGAGCTGTTTTTT	CAWSRENTNTGELFF
NA	NA	TRBJ2-7	TRBV2	TGTGCCAGCAGCCCCGGGACATACTACGAGCAGTACTTC	CASSPGTYYEQYF
TRBD1	NA	TRBJ1-1	TRBV29-1	TGCAGCGCCGGACAGGGGAAGAACACTGAAGCTTTCTTT	CSAGQGKNTEAFF
NA	NA	TRBJ2-7	TRBV5-6	TGTGCCAGCAGCATGGACCTGCACGAGCAGTACTTC	CASSMDLHEQYF
TRBD1	NA	TRBJ1-2	TRBV15	TGTGCCACCAGCAGAGATTCCCGGACAGGGGAGGGCTACACCTTC	CATSRDSRTGEGYTF
NA	NA	TRBJ1-3	TRBV7-2	TGTGCCAGCAGCCCCCGGGGGCCTGGAAACACCATATATTTT	CASSPRGPGNTIYF
NA	NA	TRBJ2-3	TRBV29-1	TGCAGCTCGTATAGCGGTGTCCTCACAGATACGCAGTATTTT	CSSYSGVLTDTQYF
TRBD1	NA	TRBJ2-7	TRBV7-2	TGTGCCAGCAGCCGACAGGGCTACGAGCAGTACTTC	CASSRQGYEQYF
NA	NA	TRBJ1-1	TRBV20-1	TGCAGTGCTGCAAATATTGAAGCTTTCTTT	CSAANIEAFF
NA	NA	TRBJ1-1	TRBV29-1	TGCAGCGTTACAGGGTTCGCCACTGAAGCTTTCTTT	CSVTGFATEAFF
NA	NA	TRBJ2-5	TRBV30	TGTGCCTGGGAGACAGGCCAAGAGACCCAGTACTTC	CAWETGQETQYF
TRBD2	NA	TRBJ2-7	TRBV9	TGTGCCAGCAGCCAGGGACTAGCCTACGAGCAGTACTTC	CASSQGLAYEQYF
NA	NA	TRBJ1-5	TRBV30	TGTGCCTGGGGACGGGAAGGCAGGCAGGCTCAGCCCCAGCATTTT	CAWGREGRQAQPQHF
NA	few	TRBJ1-1	TRBV29-1	TGCAGCGTTGGGAGGAACACTGAAGCTTTCTTT	CSVGRNTEAFF
NA	NA	TRBJ2-5	TRBV6-5	TGTGCCAGCAGTTACTCTGGGGAGACCCAGTACTTC	CASSYSGETQYF